This TCR beta chain emerged from a study of T cell responses to AZD1222 COVID-19 vaccine. Findings of the study overall: Unmutated variant regions are reportedly targeted by nearly half of spike-specific TCRs.

Trimming removed 3 bases from V and 7 bases from J, with 10 bases in between. This CDR3 comprises 13 residues. About this clone itself: Its specificity is unknown.

Profiled with immunoSEQ multiplex PCR; TCRdb holds only in-frame clones, not every one. The sample consists of 150,000 to 200,000 clones, around 95% of them appearing once. The TCR sequence derives from an adult in good health. Material: peripheral blood, obtained on day 0 of AZD1222 vaccination. The chain couples TRBV12-3 or TRBV12-4 to TRBJ1-5; D unresolved. The CDR3: CASSFGGPQPQHF. The DNA of the CDR3 is TGTGCCAGCAGTTTTGGAGGGCCCCAGCCCCAGCATTTT.